The subject of this entry is one T cell receptor beta chain. This entry is derived from a study of shared T cell receptors in the human thymus. Germline CDR1 reads GTSNPN; CDR2 reads SVGIG (reference sequence). Trimming took 2 bases from V and 12 from J, leaving 16 bases between them. The CDR3 spans 12 residues. Clones were read by immunoSEQ multiplex PCR, and TCRdb kept only the in-frame ones, dropping some. Of hundreds of thousands of clones in the sample, around 87% were seen once. The sample was also reused in another study, on human thymus T cells. That investigation notes: The source of the thymus tissue was resections taken during corrective heart surgery.

Sequences were obtained from thymocytes. The chain couples TRBV30 to TRBJ1-2; maybe TRBD1 (6 bases). This receptor was taken from a boy under two years old with a congenital heart defect. The CDR3 DNA reads as TGTGCCTGGAGTCCCCCTATGGGGGCGGACACCTTC. This codes for CAWSPPMGADTF.